This T cell receptor beta chain was recovered during a study of shared clonotypes between healthy human individuals. General study findings and limits: Against clonotypes common to all four donors, non-shared ones had lower generation probabilities.

To note about this clone: Antigen unknown.

In the naive CD8 group, cells lacked CD45RO and were positively selected for CCR7, so terminally differentiated effector memory CD45RA+ cells were left out. Assay used: immunoSEQ multiplex PCR; TCRdb lists only in-frame clones, some missing. The table lists over 2 million clones, about 94% of them singletons. The CDR3 sequence is 13 residues long. V lost 3 bases, J lost 1 base, and 7 bases lay in between. The germline V gene encodes CDR1 SGHKS and CDR2 YYEKEE (reference sequence). The rearrangement joins TRBV5-5 to TRBJ1-1, with D hard to call. Sequencing was carried out using naive CD8+ T cells sorted from blood. The TCR was taken from a man aged 18 to 29 in good health. CDR3 loop: CASSWRENTEAFF. DNA of the CDR3: TGTGCCAGCAGCTGGAGGGAGAACACTGAAGCTTTCTTT.